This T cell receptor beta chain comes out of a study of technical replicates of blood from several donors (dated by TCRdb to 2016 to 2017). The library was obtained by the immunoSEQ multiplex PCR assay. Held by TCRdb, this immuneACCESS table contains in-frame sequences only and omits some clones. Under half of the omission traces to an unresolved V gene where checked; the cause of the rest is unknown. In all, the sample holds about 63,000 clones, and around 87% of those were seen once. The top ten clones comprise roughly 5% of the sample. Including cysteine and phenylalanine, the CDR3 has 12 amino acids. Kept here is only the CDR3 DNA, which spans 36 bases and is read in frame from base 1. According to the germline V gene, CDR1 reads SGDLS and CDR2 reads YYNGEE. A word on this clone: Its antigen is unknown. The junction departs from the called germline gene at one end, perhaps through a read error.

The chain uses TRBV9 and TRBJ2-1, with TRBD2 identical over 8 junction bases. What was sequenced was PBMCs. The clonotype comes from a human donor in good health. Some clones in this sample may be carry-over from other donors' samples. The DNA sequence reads TGTGCCAGCAGCGCTCAAGAGCGGGGGCCGGTCTTC. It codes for CASSAQERGPVF.